A single sample is the source of the 26 T cell receptor beta chains below, sequenced in a study. Libraries were prepared by immunoSEQ multiplex PCR; TCRdb keeps only in-frame clonotypes and omits some of them. The data hold some 70,000 clones, with roughly 93% observed a single time. The specimen was PBMCs. Receptor source: a man between 40 and 49 years old with rheumatoid arthritis.

The rearrangement joins TRBV7-2 to TRBJ1-6; TRBD1 agrees at 7 bases. This CDR3 is built from 13 residues. Germline values: CDR1 SGHTA, CDR2 FQGNSA. The J segment lost 11 bases and the V segment lost 2 bases, leaving 3 bases of the junction unmatched. The CDR3 region has the DNA TGTGCCAGCAGCTTAACAGGGGCGACACCCCTCCACTTT. Amino acids: CASSLTGATPLHF.

This chain connects TRBV7-2 to TRBJ2-2; D is unresolved. This CDR3 has 12 residues. Germline assignment: CDR1 SGHTA and CDR2 FQGNSA. Trimming took 3 bases from V and 8 from J, leaving 7 bases between them. The DNA for the CDR3 is TGTGCCAGCAGCTTGGAGAGAGGGGAGCTGTTTTTT. It specifies CASSLERGELFF.

This clone was detected once. The gene calls are TRBV29-1 and TRBJ2-1; TRBD2 is a possible D gene (5 bases). CDR3 length equals 12 residues. V was pared by 5 bases and J by 6 bases, with 11 bases between. Germline CDR1 is SQVTM and CDR2 is ANQGSEA. CDR3 DNA sequence: TGCAGCGTTCGTCGCGGGTTCAATGAGCAGTTCTTC. Its protein is CSVRRGFNEQFF.

This chain connects TRBV27 to TRBJ2-1, with 11 bases that match TRBD2. Germline assignment: CDR1 MNHEY and CDR2 SMNVEV (reference sequence). The CDR3 runs 15 residues. V dropped 10 bases and J dropped 3; count of bases not matched to a gene: 8. The chain's CDR3 is CATRGLAEIYNEQFF. The CDR3, as DNA: TGTGCCACCCGGGGACTAGCGGAGATCTACAATGAGCAGTTCTTC.

The genes are TRBV28 and TRBJ2-1; the D gene is possibly TRBD1 (6 bases). The CDR3 length is 14 residues. V lost 2 bases and J 5 bases, leaving 10 bases between the germline ends. Per the germline V gene, CDR1 is MDHEN and CDR2 is SYDVKM. The CDR3: CASSLPGHDNEQFF. DNA for the CDR3: TGTGCCAGCAGTTTACCGGGACACGACAATGAGCAGTTCTTC.

The CDR3 DNA reads as TGTGCCAGCAGTTTATCGGAGACAGACCATGAAAAACTGTTTTTT. Protein: CASSLSETDHEKLFF. The genes are TRBV27 and TRBJ1-4, with D maybe TRBD1 (5 bases). CDR1 is MNHEY and CDR2 is SMNVEV in the germline V gene (reference sequence). The CDR3 is made up of 15 amino acids. Deletions cut 0 bases from V and 6 bases from J, with 11 bases between.

This chain uses TRBV7-9 with TRBJ2-1; D is undetermined. The V gene lost 1 base and the J gene lost 8 bases, with 12 bases spanning the gap. Germline V CDR1 and CDR2: SEHNR, FQNEAQ (reference sequence). The CDR3 spans 14 residues. The CDR3 region has the DNA TGTGCCAGCAGCTTAGGAGGTAGCAGAGATGAGCAGTTCTTC. Translated, it gives CASSLGGSRDEQFF.

The V and J genes are TRBV25-1 and TRBJ1-1, with 9 bases lining up with TRBD1. The germline V gene encodes CDR1 MGHDK and CDR2 SYGVNS. V was clipped by 7 bases and J by 5 bases; unmatched bases: 14. This CDR3 is built from 16 residues. The CDR3 DNA reads TGTGCCAGCATGATGGACAGGGGCGGGGTGCGAACTGAAGCTTTCTTT. Amino acid sequence: CASMMDRGGVRTEAFF.

V is TRBV18 and J is TRBJ2-3; D is unclear. CDR3 size: 11 residues. The germline CDR1 and CDR2 sequences are KGHSH and LQKENI. Trimming stripped 3 bases from V and 5 bases from J, with 3 bases between. The CDR3 region is CASSPGDTQYF. In nucleotides, the CDR3 is TGTGCCAGCTCACCGGGAGATACGCAGTATTTT.

This chain uses TRBV4-1 with TRBJ2-7; 12 bases line up with TRBD2. Per the germline V gene, CDR1 is MGHRA and CDR2 is YSYEKL. The V and J ends lost 4 bases and 2 bases, in that order; junction bases with no gene match: 9. The CDR3 has 17 amino acids. For the CDR3, the DNA is TGCGCCAGCAGCCCCAGTCCGACTAGCGGGGGACCCTACGAGCAGTACTTC. Translating it yields CASSPSPTSGGPYEQYF.

This clone appeared a single time. The chain employs TRBV28 and TRBJ2-3; 9 nucleotides align to TRBD1. This CDR3 contains 15 residues. CDR1 is MDHEN, CDR2 SYDVKM, per germline. V lost 8 bases to trimming and J lost 4 bases; unmatched junction nucleotides: 10. CDR3 residues: CASGTWDRESDTQYF. The CDR3 DNA is TGTGCCAGCGGTACCTGGGACAGGGAATCAGATACGCAGTATTTT.

This rearrangement joins TRBV11-2 to TRBJ1-5, with D hard to call. CDR1 SGHAT and CDR2 FQNNGV come from the germline V gene. The CDR3 runs 15 residues. V was shortened by 0 bases and J by 6 bases, with 12 bases between the two germline ends. CDR3 amino acids: CASSLDGRSGQPQHF. The CDR3 DNA reads as TGTGCCAGCAGCTTAGATGGCCGTAGCGGTCAGCCCCAGCATTTT.

This clone occurred once. The CDR3 sequence: CASSSQGAGANVLTF. CDR3 bases: TGTGCCAGCAGTTCCCAGGGAGCTGGGGCCAACGTCCTGACTTTC. The J gene is TRBJ2-6, the V gene TRBV28; D could derive from TRBD1 or TRBD2 (5 bases each). Trimming left V 4 bases short and J 2 bases short, with 9 bases between. The CDR3 runs 15 residues. Germline-derived CDR1 and CDR2 are MDHEN and SYDVKM.

In its sample, this clone was seen once. The chain is built from TRBV6-1 and TRBJ1-4; unclear D gene. V dropped 8 bases and J dropped 3 bases, with 13 bases sitting between them. The CDR3 runs 14 residues. CDR1 is MNHNS and CDR2 is SASEGT in the germline V gene. The CDR3: CASVNRAANEKLFF. The CDR3 DNA reads TGTGCCAGCGTGAACCGCGCGGCTAATGAAAAACTGTTTTTT.

This chain connects TRBV27 to TRBJ2-7; weak D call: TRBD1 (5 bases). The V and J ends lost 2 bases and 7 bases respectively, with 15 bases between them. The CDR3 sequence is 14 residues long. Germline CDR1 and CDR2: MNHEY and SMNVEV (reference sequence). In DNA form, the CDR3 reads TGTGCCAGCAGTTTAGGGGCTGGGTCTCGGGAGCAGTACTTC. It specifies CASSLGAGSREQYF.

The chain links TRBV27 to TRBJ2-6; TRBD1 matches at 9 bases. Trimming took 5 bases from V and 6 from J; bases not matched to a gene: 5. Germline V lookup: CDR1 MNHEY, CDR2 SMNVEV (reference sequence). The CDR3 is made up of 15 amino acids. In DNA form, the CDR3 reads TGTGCCAGCAGTGGACAGGGGTACATGGCCAACGTCCTGACTTTC. Amino acids: CASSGQGYMANVLTF.

The gene calls are TRBV25-1 and TRBJ2-7; the D gene is possibly TRBD2 (6 bases). This CDR3 comprises 14 residues. Germline V gene data show CDR1 as MGHDK and CDR2 as SYGVNS. Deletions cut 0 bases from V and 7 bases from J, with 13 bases between. The CDR3 sequence is CASSEYRRGQEQYF. CDR3 sequence (DNA): TGTGCCAGCAGTGAATATAGGCGGGGTCAAGAGCAGTACTTC.

The chain uses TRBV9 and TRBJ2-5; tentative D call: TRBD2 (5 bases). Trimming left V 0 bases short and J 4 bases short, with 7 bases between. The CDR3 extends over 13 amino acids. Germline V gives CDR1 SGDLS, CDR2 YYNGEE. The CDR3 is CASSVAGSETQYF. The CDR3 DNA is TGTGCCAGCAGCGTAGCGGGATCAGAGACCCAGTACTTC.

This chain links TRBV11-2 with TRBJ2-7, with 11 bases that match TRBD1. The CDR3 has 18 amino acids. Looked up from germline, CDR1 is SGHAT and CDR2 is FQNNGV. J was trimmed by 3 bases and V by 3 bases; bases with no gene match: 13. CDR3 coding DNA: TGTGCCAGCAGCTTGTTACTTGGGGACAGGGGGAAGCGCTACGAGCAGTACTTC. It codes for CASSLLLGDRGKRYEQYF. Looking up the rest from reference TRBV11-2 and TRBJ2-7 gives the full variable domain: EAGVAQSPRYKIIEKRQSVAFWCNPISGHATLYWYQQILGQGPKLLIQFQNNGVVDDSQLPKDRFSAERLKGVDSTLKIQPAKLEDSAVYLCASSLLLGDRGKRYEQYFGPGTRLTVT.

This clone was detected once. The chain couples TRBV4-2 to TRBJ1-2; 7 nucleotides match TRBD1. CDR3 length equals 15 residues. J gave up 7 bases and V 0 bases, and 8 bases lay outside the gene matches. Germline V gene data show CDR1 as LGHNA and CDR2 as YNFKEQ. CDR3 sequence: CASSQERGDRSGYTF. As DNA, the CDR3 is TGTGCCAGCAGCCAAGAAAGAGGGGACAGATCTGGCTACACCTTC.

The chain couples TRBV14 to TRBJ1-1; D ambiguous. The length of the CDR3 is 14 residues. V dropped 4 bases and J dropped 4 bases, with 13 bases sitting between them. Germline CDR1 SGHDN, CDR2 FVKESK. The CDR3 DNA is TGTGCCAGCAGCCCCCTGACGGTAGCCACTGAAGCTTTCTTT. Amino acids: CASSPLTVATEAFF.

This chain connects TRBV4-3 to TRBJ2-4; D may correspond to TRBD1 or TRBD2 (5 bases each). This CDR3 has 17 residues. Germline CDR1 reads LGHNA; CDR2 reads YSLEER. V was shortened by 1 base and J by 2 bases, with 15 bases between the two germline ends. The CDR3 DNA reads TGCGCCAGCAGCCAAGTTTTGGGACCAAGCCCCAAAAACATTCAGTACTTC. The encoded protein is CASSQVLGPSPKNIQYF.

This chain links TRBV28 with TRBJ2-5; tentative D call: TRBD1 (6 bases). The CDR3 runs to 12 residues. With 5 bases removed from V and 4 bases from J, the gap between germline ends came to 8 bases. Germline V CDR1 and CDR2: MDHEN, SYDVKM. The CDR3 DNA follows: TGTGCCAGCAGTACAGGGATAGAGACCCAGTACTTC. Translation gives CASSTGIETQYF.

Written as DNA, the CDR3 is TGTGCCAGCCGGGTTAGTAGGAGATTCAATCAGCCCCAGCATTTT. This sequence encodes CASRVSRRFNQPQHF. This chain uses TRBV28 with TRBJ1-5; D gene unclear. Deletions cut 8 bases from V and 3 bases from J, with 17 bases between. The CDR3 extends over 15 amino acids. The V gene's germline CDR1 is MDHEN and CDR2 SYDVKM.

The chain combines TRBV7-3 with TRBJ2-1; D is undetermined. Looked up from germline, CDR1 is SGHTA and CDR2 is FQGTGA. The ends were cut back, 0 bases at V and 10 bases at J, with 7 bases in the middle. CDR3 size: 12 residues. The CDR3 DNA reads TGTGCCAGCAGCTTAACCGGCAGAGAGCAGTTCTTC. Translated: CASSLTGREQFF.

V is TRBV19 and J is TRBJ2-7; D is ambiguous. The CDR3 runs 13 residues. Germline CDR1 is LNHDA and CDR2 is SQIVND (reference sequence). V lost 7 bases and J 0 bases, leaving 10 bases between the germline ends. CDR3 sequence (DNA): TGTGCCAGTAAGGAAAGAAGCTCCTACGAGCAGTACTTC. Translated, it gives CASKERSSYEQYF.